One and the same sample provided the 4 T cell receptor beta chains below, sequenced in a study of identical twins. TCRdb reprocessed the 5' RACE reads via MiXCR and lists one record per CDR3 protein. The sample lists around 490,000 distinct CDR3 sequences, around 20% occurring once. The same specimen was also included in a second study, on yellow fever vaccine responses in identical twins.

Sequencing was performed on CD4+ T cells sorted from blood. All receptors derive from a woman aged 18-30 years in good health.

This clonotype was observed a few times. The J gene is TRBJ1-2, the V gene TRBV5-1; D not certain. CDR3 length: 13 residues. Trimming left V 0 bases short and J 3 bases short, with 6 bases between. The germline V gene has CDR1 SGHRS and CDR2 YFSETQ. For the CDR3, the DNA is TGCGCCAGCAGCTTGGCTTCTCACTATGGCTACACCTTC. Protein product: CASSLASHYGYTF.

This rearrangement joins TRBV27 to TRBJ2-5; 12 positions match TRBD2. Trimming cost V 5 bases and J 7 bases; bases outside gene matches: 8. Germline V gives CDR1 MNHEY, CDR2 SMNVEV (reference sequence). The CDR3 has 15 amino acids. The CDR3 sequence is CASSRLAGGSATQYF. The CDR3 DNA reads as TGTGCCAGCAGTCGTCTAGCGGGGGGGTCTGCGACCCAGTACTTC.

The chain is built from TRBV6-1 and TRBJ1-2, with D perhaps TRBD1 (6 bases). V dropped 3 bases and J dropped 7 bases, with 15 bases sitting between them. The CDR3 is made up of 14 amino acids. Germline CDR1 MNHNS, CDR2 SASEGT. CDR3 protein: CASSDDRGASGYTF. DNA for the CDR3: TGTGCCAGCAGTGATGATCGGGGGGCCAGTGGCTACACCTTC.

The V and J genes are TRBV6-5 and TRBJ2-7; tentative D call: TRBD1 (5 bases). Trimming pared 0 bases from V and 3 bases from J, leaving 18 bases between. Germline V CDR1 and CDR2: MNHEY, SVGAGI. This CDR3 is built from 17 residues. DNA for the CDR3: TGTGCCAGCAGTTACTCGTCGGTCAGGACAACAGTCTACGAGCAGTACTTC. It encodes CASSYSSVRTTVYEQYF.